Listed below are T cell receptor beta chains from one sample, sequenced in a study of cytomegalovirus exposure and HLA in healthy donors. The method was immunoSEQ multiplex PCR; TCRdb's version includes in-frame clones alone and lacks a portion of them. Of about 150,000 clones listed, 60% to 80% are singletons. Specimen: PBMCs. Receptors were obtained from a man under 40 in good health and CMV-seronegative. Both conserved end residues are trimmed from each CDR3.

j_call: TRBJ2-1
v_call: TRBV5-1
cdr3_aa: ASSAGLAGHYNEQF

j_call: TRBJ2-7
v_call: TRBV19
cdr3_aa: ASSITSTGSYEQY

j_call: TRBJ2-5
v_call: TRBV5-4
cdr3_aa: ASSSVPAGGETQY

j_call: TRBJ1-5
v_call: TRBV27
cdr3_aa: ASSLSGVAQPQH

j_call: TRBJ1-2
v_call: TRBV6-4
cdr3_aa: ASSWEGGYT

j_call: TRBJ1-1
v_call: TRBV21-1
cdr3_aa: ASSKVAGYTEAF

j_call: TRBJ1-1
v_call: TRBV4-2
cdr3_aa: ASSRNRGGTEAF

j_call: TRBJ1-1
v_call: TRBV19
cdr3_aa: ASKDPGGASRTEAF

j_call: TRBJ2-1
v_call: TRBV5-6
cdr3_aa: ASSSPSGILRYSNEQF

j_call: TRBJ2-2
v_call: TRBV11-1
cdr3_aa: ASSLVASGRARRTGELF

j_call: TRBJ2-1
v_call: TRBV19
cdr3_aa: ASSQPGAEQF

j_call: TRBJ1-2
v_call: TRBV6-1
cdr3_aa: ASSEGPGYGYT

j_call: TRBJ2-7
v_call: TRBV13
cdr3_aa: ASSLGTGGYEQY

j_call: TRBJ2-5
v_call: TRBV7-9
cdr3_aa: ASSANRGRTASLETQY

j_call: TRBJ1-4
v_call: TRBV30
cdr3_aa: AWTLKRAGEKLF

j_call: TRBJ1-1
v_call: TRBV19
cdr3_aa: ASSIKDRGLTEAF

j_call: TRBJ1-5
v_call: TRBV6-5
cdr3_aa: ASSYSEGAGAQH

j_call: TRBJ2-3
v_call: TRBV4-2
cdr3_aa: ASSQGPQGPDTQY

j_call: TRBJ2-1
v_call: TRBV28
cdr3_aa: ASSQTWEQF

j_call: TRBJ2-2
v_call: TRBV5-6
cdr3_aa: ASSYGLAGVTGELF

j_call: TRBJ2-7
v_call: TRBV27
cdr3_aa: ASSNDRSSYEQY

j_call: TRBJ2-3
v_call: TRBV19
cdr3_aa: ASSGGPGDTQY

j_call: TRBJ1-4
v_call: TRBV2
cdr3_aa: ASSPQGAGYEKLF

j_call: TRBJ2-7
v_call: TRBV5-4
cdr3_aa: ASSTPGQNYEQY

j_call: TRBJ2-2
v_call: TRBV7-9
cdr3_aa: ASRPPGGGPGELF

j_call: TRBJ2-7
v_call: TRBV6-5
cdr3_aa: ASSYRDSSYEQY

j_call: TRBJ2-1
v_call: TRBV7-9
cdr3_aa: ASITEGGREQF

j_call: TRBJ2-3
v_call: TRBV6-5
cdr3_aa: ASSPPVGSVDTQY

j_call: TRBJ2-7
v_call: TRBV2
cdr3_aa: ASRDSGEWAEQY

j_call: TRBJ1-5
v_call: TRBV2
cdr3_aa: ASSEQGRQQPQH

j_call: TRBJ2-5
v_call: TRBV11-1
cdr3_aa: ASSLPGGLTETQY

j_call: TRBJ2-7
v_call: TRBV10-3
cdr3_aa: AISDRVYEQY

j_call: TRBJ2-7
v_call: TRBV11-2
cdr3_aa: ASSLGYRGLYEQY

j_call: TRBJ2-7
v_call: TRBV6-1
cdr3_aa: ASSEAGRVVY

j_call: TRBJ2-7
v_call: TRBV29-1
cdr3_aa: SVDGGSVEQY